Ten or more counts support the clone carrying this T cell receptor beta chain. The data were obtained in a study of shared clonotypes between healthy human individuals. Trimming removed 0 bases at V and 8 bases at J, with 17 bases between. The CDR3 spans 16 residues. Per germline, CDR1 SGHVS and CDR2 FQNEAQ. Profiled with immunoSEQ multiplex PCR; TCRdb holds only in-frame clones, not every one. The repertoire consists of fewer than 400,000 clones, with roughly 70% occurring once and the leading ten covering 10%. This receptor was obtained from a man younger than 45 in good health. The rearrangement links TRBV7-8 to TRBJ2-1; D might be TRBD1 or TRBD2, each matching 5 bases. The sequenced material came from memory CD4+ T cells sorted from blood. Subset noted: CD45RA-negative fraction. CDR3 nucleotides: TGTGCCAGCAGCTTAGCTAGAATCGGACTCAGGGATGAGCAGTTCTTC. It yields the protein CASSLARIGLRDEQFF. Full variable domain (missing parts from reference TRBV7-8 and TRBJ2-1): GAGVSQSPRYKVAKRGQDVALRCDPISGHVSLFWYQQALGQGPEFLTYFQNEAQLDKSGLPSDRFFAERPEGSVSTLKIQRTQQEDSAVYLCASSLARIGLRDEQFFGPGTRLTVL.